This T cell receptor beta chain was obtained from a study of blood T cell repertoires in COVID-19. The length of the CDR3 is 16 residues. J lost 5 bases, V lost 5 bases, and 11 bases had no gene match. Germline V gene data show CDR1 as SGHTA and CDR2 as FQGNSA. The data were produced by immunoSEQ multiplex PCR, yet TCRdb's version contains in-frame clones alone and is incomplete. Among over 200,000 clones listed, 90% were seen once. Sequences were obtained from PBMCs or T cells enriched from blood (not recorded which). The receptor's source is a man aged 25 to 40 who had been exposed to COVID-19. The V gene is TRBV7-2, the J gene TRBJ2-5; TRBD2 matches at 10 bases. The CDR3: CASSPSPSGGEETQYF. The DNA of the CDR3 is TGTGCCAGCAGCCCCAGCCCAAGCGGGGGGGAGGAGACCCAGTACTTC.